This T cell receptor (beta chain) was recovered during a study of cytomegalovirus exposure and HLA in healthy donors. This clone came up a few times. PCR used 60 Vbeta primers and 13 Jbeta primers. Measured with immunoSEQ multiplex PCR; TCRdb has only the in-frame clones, and not every one. The table shows approximately 170,000 clones, with approximately 80% occurring only once. J lost 7 bases, V lost 4 bases, and 8 bases had no gene match. Germline loops: CDR1 SGHDT, CDR2 YYEEEE. This CDR3 comprises 15 residues. This TCR was recovered from a male donor in good health and CMV-seronegative. Sequencing was carried out using PBMCs. This chain joins TRBV5-6 and TRBJ2-1; 10 bases line up with TRBD2. Here the CDR3 reads CASSLAGAAGNEQFF. CDR3 nucleotides: TGTGCCAGCAGCCTAGCGGGAGCGGCCGGGAATGAGCAGTTCTTC.